The 24 T cell receptor beta chains in this list originate from one sample, sequenced in a study of blood T cell repertoires in COVID-19. Some clones are missing from TCRdb's copy, which holds only in-frame ones; the method was immunoSEQ multiplex PCR. The table records about 180,000 clones, under 90% of them present only once. Sequencing used peripheral blood. The receptors originated from a person in their 70s with COVID-19, enrolled during active disease.

This chain uses TRBV19 with TRBJ1-2; 7 bases agree with TRBD1. V shed 5 bases, J shed 8 bases, and the junction held 5 bases outside the gene matches. Germline CDR1 is LNHDA and CDR2 is SQIVND (reference sequence). This CDR3 contains 12 residues. CDR3 loop: CASSSTGHGYTF. The DNA for the CDR3 is TGTGCCAGTAGTTCGACAGGGCACGGCTACACCTTC.

The DNA for the CDR3 is TGTGCCAGCAGCTTAGGACCCGCGGCTGAAGCTTTCTTT. Its translation: CASSLGPAAEAFF. V is TRBV11-2 and J is TRBJ1-1; D is uncertain. CDR1 is SGHAT, CDR2 FQNNGV, per germline. The CDR3 spans 13 residues. V was shortened by 1 base and J by 6 bases, with 9 bases between the two germline ends.

CDR3 in DNA: TGTGCCAGCAGTGTCCGGAGTAATGAAAAACTGTTTTTT. Its protein product is CASSVRSNEKLFF. The chain couples TRBV25-1 to TRBJ1-4, with D unresolved. This CDR3 contains 13 residues. Germline loops: CDR1 MGHDK, CDR2 SYGVNS. V was pared by 4 bases and J by 4 bases, with 7 bases between.

The chain combines TRBV27 with TRBJ2-1; 9 positions match TRBD1. The trim removed 2 bases at V and 7 bases at J, leaving 3 bases unmatched. The CDR3 is 14 residues long. Germline CDR1 and CDR2: MNHEY and SMNVEV (reference sequence). This chain's CDR3 is CASSLDRGKNEQFF. The DNA for the CDR3 is TGTGCCAGCAGTTTAGACAGGGGGAAAAATGAGCAGTTCTTC.

This clone came up once. This rearrangement joins TRBV19 to TRBJ1-4, with a possible D match to TRBD1 (5 bases). The CDR3 contains 16 residues. V was pared by 2 bases and J by 1 base, with 11 bases between. Germline values: CDR1 LNHDA, CDR2 SQIVND (reference sequence). This chain's CDR3 is CASSILNGGTNEKLFF. In nucleotides, the CDR3 is TGTGCCAGTAGTATACTGAACGGGGGAACTAATGAAAAACTGTTTTTT.

The chain is built from TRBV7-3 and TRBJ2-2; TRBD1 aligns across 7 bases. CDR1 and CDR2 (germline): SGHTA, FQGTGA. V dropped 2 bases and J dropped 4; count of bases not matched to a gene: 10. The CDR3 loop spans 17 amino acids. CDR3 residues: CASSLRETGTTTGELFF. DNA of the CDR3: TGTGCCAGCAGCTTACGCGAGACAGGGACGACCACCGGGGAGCTGTTTTTT.

The V and J genes are TRBV2 and TRBJ2-7, with 9 bases that match TRBD1. This CDR3 has 14 residues. V lost 5 bases, J lost 2 bases, and 4 bases stayed unmatched. Per the germline V gene, CDR1 is SNHLY and CDR2 is FYNNEI. The CDR3 spells CASSTGGITYEQYF. CDR3 sequence (DNA): TGTGCCAGCAGTACAGGGGGCATCACCTACGAGCAGTACTTC.

V and J are TRBV9 and TRBJ2-7; 7 bases are a match to TRBD2. This CDR3 contains 14 residues. Germline V gene data show CDR1 as SGDLS and CDR2 as YYNGEE. J gave up 4 bases and V 2 bases, and 6 bases lay outside the gene matches. The CDR3 sequence is CASSVRTSSYEQYF. For the CDR3, the DNA is TGTGCCAGCAGCGTTAGGACTAGTTCTTACGAGCAGTACTTC.

This chain uses TRBV19 with TRBJ1-4; D is undetermined. V dropped 8 bases and J dropped 0 bases, with 13 bases sitting between them. CDR3 length equals 15 residues. From germline, CDR1 is LNHDA and CDR2 SQIVND (reference sequence). This CDR3 reads CASRPQDSTNEKLFF. CDR3 DNA: TGTGCCAGTCGGCCCCAGGATTCAACTAATGAAAAACTGTTTTTT.

This rearrangement joins TRBV6-2 or TRBV6-3 to TRBJ2-7; D is undetermined. Trimming shortened V by 6 bases and J by 0 bases, and 12 bases separated the two germline ends. The CDR3 extends over 14 amino acids. The germline V gene has CDR1 MNHEY and CDR2 SVGEGT. CDR3 sequence (DNA): TGTGCCAGCAGCCTCCGATTTAGCTCCTACGAGCAGTACTTC. It codes for CASSLRFSSYEQYF.

The chain employs TRBV10-3 and TRBJ2-6, with 7 bases identical to TRBD2. Trimming took 6 bases from V and 0 from J; bases not matched to a gene: 26. CDR1 is ENHRY, CDR2 SYGVKD, per germline. CDR3 length: 23 amino acids. CDR3 sequence: CAIRGWAPSIAGIGVSGANVLTF. The CDR3, as DNA: TGTGCCATCAGGGGATGGGCCCCCTCAATAGCGGGTATAGGTGTCTCTGGGGCCAACGTCCTGACTTTC.

This chain joins TRBV28 and TRBJ1-2; 7 bases align to TRBD1. Germline assignment: CDR1 MDHEN and CDR2 SYDVKM. The CDR3 extends over 14 amino acids. The V gene end was trimmed by 7 bases and the J gene end by 3 bases; junction bases not matched to a gene: 8. CDR3 sequence reads: CASTYDRVDYGYTF. As DNA, the CDR3 is TGTGCCAGCACTTACGACAGGGTCGACTATGGCTACACCTTC.

This clone was counted only a few times. The V and J genes are TRBV6-5 and TRBJ2-2; the D gene is possibly TRBD2 (5 bases). The CDR3 covers 15 residues. Per germline, CDR1 MNHEY and CDR2 SVGAGI. V lost 3 bases and J lost 3, with 11 bases in between. As DNA, the CDR3 is TGTGCCAGCAGTTATTCGGGGTTGGACACCGGGGAGCTGTTTTTT. Translating gives CASSYSGLDTGELFF.

The J gene is TRBJ1-3, the V gene TRBV7-9; D ambiguous. The CDR3 is 14 residues long. Looked up from germline, CDR1 is SEHNR and CDR2 is FQNEAQ (reference sequence). Trimming took off 5 bases at V and 2 bases at J, with 10 bases between the two ends. In DNA form, the CDR3 reads TGTGCCAGCAGCCTTCCTGCGGCTGGAAACACCATATATTTT. Residues: CASSLPAAGNTIYF. Filled out from reference TRBV7-9 and TRBJ1-3, the complete variable domain reads DTGVSQNPRHKITKRGQNVTFRCDPISEHNRLYWYRQTLGQGPEFLTYFQNEAQLEKSRLLSDRFSAERPKGSFSTLEIQRTEQGDSAMYLCASSLPAAGNTIYFGEGSWLTVV.

This clone was seen once. The chain employs TRBV18 and TRBJ1-4; D perhaps matches TRBD1 (5 bases). CDR3 size: 17 residues. Between the trimmed V and J ends, which lost 1 base and 0 bases, there was a span of 12 bases. Germline V CDR1 and CDR2: KGHSH, LQKENI. As DNA, the CDR3 is TGTGCCAGCTCACCACGCGCAGGGCCTACAACTAATGAAAAACTGTTTTTT. Translated, it gives CASSPRAGPTTNEKLFF. The full variable domain, with the rest looked up from reference TRBV18 and TRBJ1-4, is NAGVMQNPRHLVRRRGQEARLRCSPMKGHSHVYWYRQLPEEGLKFMVYLQKENIIDESGMPKERFSAEFPKEGPSILRIQQVVRGDSAAYFCASSPRAGPTTNEKLFFGSGTQLSVL.

The chain couples TRBV6-5 to TRBJ2-2; 9 positions match TRBD1. CDR1 is MNHEY and CDR2 is SVGAGI in the germline V gene. Losses at the gene ends were 7 bases for V and 5 bases for J; bases not matched to a gene: 8. This CDR3 spans 15 amino acids. The CDR3 DNA reads TGTGCCAGCACAGAACAGGGGGCGCGAACCGGGGAGCTGTTTTTT. Its protein is CASTEQGARTGELFF.

The chain links TRBV16 to TRBJ2-1; 7 bases line up with TRBD1. Trimming took 4 bases from V and 3 from J; bases not matched to a gene: 3. The CDR3 sequence is 14 residues long. Per germline, CDR1 KGHSY and CDR2 FQNENV. The CDR3 DNA sequence: TGTGCCAGCAGCCCAGGGGGAAACTACAATGAGCAGTTCTTC. Translation: CASSPGGNYNEQFF. Full variable domain (rest looked up from reference TRBV16 and TRBJ2-1): GEEVAQTPKHLVRGEGQKAKLYCAPIKGHSYVFWYQQVLKNEFKFLISFQNENVFDETGMPKERFSAKCLPNSPCSLEIQATKLEDSAVYFCASSPGGNYNEQFFGPGTRLTVL.

The genes are TRBV5-6 and TRBJ2-2; 9 bases match TRBD1. The junction had 4 bases not matched to a gene; V was cut back by 2 bases and J by 5 bases. Germline assignment: CDR1 SGHDT and CDR2 YYEEEE. The CDR3 has 15 amino acids. The CDR3 nucleotides are TGTGCCAGCAGCTTAGCGGGACAGGGTACCGGGGAGCTGTTTTTT. Translating it yields CASSLAGQGTGELFF.

The chain couples TRBV25-1 to TRBJ2-5, with 7 nucleotides matching TRBD2. V gave up 4 bases and J gave up 2 bases; unmatched junction bases: 4. The CDR3 totals 14 residues. Germline V CDR1 and CDR2: MGHDK, SYGVNS. CDR3: CASSGGGGQETQYF. CDR3 DNA sequence: TGTGCCAGCAGTGGGGGGGGAGGTCAAGAGACCCAGTACTTC.

Only one count was recorded for this clone. The gene calls are TRBV3-1 (or the pseudogene TRBV3-2) and TRBJ2-7; 7 bases line up with TRBD2. The germline CDR1 and CDR2 sequences are LGHDT and YNNKEL (reference sequence). The CDR3 is made up of 16 amino acids. Trimming took 0 bases from V and 3 from J; bases not matched to a gene: 8. This CDR3 reads CASSQDRLAAIYEQYF. For the CDR3, the DNA is TGTGCCAGCAGCCAAGATCGACTAGCTGCTATCTACGAGCAGTACTTC.

The chain combines TRBV6-5 with TRBJ1-6; D is undetermined. Germline V gene data show CDR1 as MNHEY and CDR2 as SVGAGI. This CDR3 is built from 15 residues. The V and J ends lost 6 bases and 0 bases respectively, with 9 bases between them. The CDR3 DNA reads TGTGCCAGCAGGTCGGAGAGCTCCTATAATTCACCCCTCCACTTT. This encodes CASRSESSYNSPLHF.

The sample holds one count of this clone. The CDR3 spells CATSLQGNYNEQFF. CDR3 DNA sequence: TGTGCCACCAGCCTACAGGGGAACTACAATGAGCAGTTCTTC. This chain links TRBV15 with TRBJ2-1, with 7 bases fitting TRBD1. The V gene end was trimmed by 5 bases and the J gene end by 3 bases; junction bases not matched to a gene: 4. The CDR3 has 14 amino acids. CDR1 and CDR2 (germline): LNHNV, YYDKDF (reference sequence).

The V call is TRBV28, the J call TRBJ1-1; weak D call: TRBD1 (5 bases). V was shortened by 2 bases and J by 4 bases, with 11 bases between the two germline ends. CDR1 and CDR2 from the germline V gene are MDHEN and SYDVKM. The CDR3 has 14 amino acids. CDR3 residues: CASSLDRSTTEAFF. The DNA of the CDR3 is TGTGCCAGCAGTTTAGACAGAAGCACCACTGAAGCTTTCTTT.

This clone has a handful of counts. The chain has TRBV28 and TRBJ1-5, with TRBD1 matching 7 bases. Unmatched junction bases numbered 12, after V lost 7 bases and J lost 0 bases. This CDR3 region has 17 residues. Germline V gene sequence: CDR1 MDHEN, CDR2 SYDVKM. The CDR3 region has the DNA TGTGCCAGCAACCCACAGGGGAATTACTATAGCAATCAGCCCCAGCATTTT. It yields the protein CASNPQGNYYSNQPQHF.